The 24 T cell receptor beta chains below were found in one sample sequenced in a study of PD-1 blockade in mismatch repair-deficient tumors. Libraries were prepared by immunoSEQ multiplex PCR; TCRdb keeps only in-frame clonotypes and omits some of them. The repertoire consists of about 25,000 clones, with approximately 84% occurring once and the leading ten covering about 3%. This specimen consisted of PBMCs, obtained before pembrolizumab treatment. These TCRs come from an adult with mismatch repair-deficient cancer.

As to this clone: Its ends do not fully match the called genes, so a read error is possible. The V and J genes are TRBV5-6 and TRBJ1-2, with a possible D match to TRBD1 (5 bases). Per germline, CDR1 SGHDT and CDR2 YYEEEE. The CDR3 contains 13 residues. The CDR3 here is CASRLGQGGGYTF. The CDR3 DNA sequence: TGTGCCAGCAGATTGGGCCAGGGAGGTGGCTACACCTTC.

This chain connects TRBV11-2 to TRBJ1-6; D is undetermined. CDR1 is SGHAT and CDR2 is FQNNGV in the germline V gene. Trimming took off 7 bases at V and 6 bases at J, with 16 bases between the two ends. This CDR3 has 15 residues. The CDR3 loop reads CASTTFGRGNSPLHF. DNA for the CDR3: TGTGCCAGCACCACCTTCGGACGGGGTAATTCACCCCTCCACTTT.

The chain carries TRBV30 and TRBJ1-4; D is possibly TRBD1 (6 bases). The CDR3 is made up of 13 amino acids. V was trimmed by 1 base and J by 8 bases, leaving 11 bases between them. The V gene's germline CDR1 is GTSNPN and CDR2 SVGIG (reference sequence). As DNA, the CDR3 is TGTGCCTGGAGTGCACAGGGCGGCGAAAAACTGTTTTTT. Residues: CAWSAQGGEKLFF. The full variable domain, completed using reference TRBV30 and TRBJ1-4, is SQTIHQWPATLVQPVGSPLSLECTVEGTSNPNLYWYRQAAGRGLQLLFYSVGIGQISSEVPQNLSASRPQDRQFILSSKKLLLSDSGFYLCAWSAQGGEKLFFGSGTQLSVL.

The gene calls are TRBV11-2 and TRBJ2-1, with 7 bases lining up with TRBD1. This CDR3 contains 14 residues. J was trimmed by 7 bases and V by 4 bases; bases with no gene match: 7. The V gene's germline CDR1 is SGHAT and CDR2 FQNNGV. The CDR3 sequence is CASSSTAGGNEQFF. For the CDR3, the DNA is TGTGCCAGCAGCTCCACTGCAGGGGGAAATGAGCAGTTCTTC.

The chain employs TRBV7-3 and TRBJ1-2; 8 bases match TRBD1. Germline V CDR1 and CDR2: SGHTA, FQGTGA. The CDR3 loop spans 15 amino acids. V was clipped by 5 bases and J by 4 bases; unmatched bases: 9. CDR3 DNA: TGTGCCAGCAGCCCAAGACAGGGGTCGGGCTATGGCTACACCTTC. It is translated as CASSPRQGSGYGYTF.

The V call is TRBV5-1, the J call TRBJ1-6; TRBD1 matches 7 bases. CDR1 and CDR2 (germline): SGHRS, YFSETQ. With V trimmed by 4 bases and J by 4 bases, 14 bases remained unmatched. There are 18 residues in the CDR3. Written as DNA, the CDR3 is TGCGCCAGCAGCCCCTATACCATACAGGGGAGATATAATTCACCCCTCCACTTT. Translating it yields CASSPYTIQGRYNSPLHF. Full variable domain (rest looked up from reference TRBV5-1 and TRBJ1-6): KAGVTQTPRYLIKTRGQQVTLSCSPISGHRSVSWYQQTPGQGLQFLFEYFSETQRNKGNFPGRFSGRQFSNSRSEMNVSTLELGDSALYLCASSPYTIQGRYNSPLHFGNGTRLTVT.

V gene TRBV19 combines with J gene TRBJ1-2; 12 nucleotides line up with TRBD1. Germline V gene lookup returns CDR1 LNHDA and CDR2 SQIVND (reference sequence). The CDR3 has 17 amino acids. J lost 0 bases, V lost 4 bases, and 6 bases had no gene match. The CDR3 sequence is CASSRGTGGRANYGYTF. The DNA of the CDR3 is TGTGCCAGTAGTAGAGGGACAGGGGGCCGAGCTAACTATGGCTACACCTTC. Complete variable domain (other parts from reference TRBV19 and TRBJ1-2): DGGITQSPKYLFRKEGQNVTLSCEQNLNHDAMYWYRQDPGQGLRLIYYSQIVNDFQKGDIAEGYSVSREKKESFPLTVTSAQKNPTAFYLCASSRGTGGRANYGYTFGSGTRLTVV.

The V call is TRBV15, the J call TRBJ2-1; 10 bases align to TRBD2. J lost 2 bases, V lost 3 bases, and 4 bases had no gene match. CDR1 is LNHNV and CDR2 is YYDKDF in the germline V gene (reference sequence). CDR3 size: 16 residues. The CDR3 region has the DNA TGTGCCACCAGCAGGGGCGGGACTAGCGCCTACAATGAGCAGTTCTTC. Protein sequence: CATSRGGTSAYNEQFF.

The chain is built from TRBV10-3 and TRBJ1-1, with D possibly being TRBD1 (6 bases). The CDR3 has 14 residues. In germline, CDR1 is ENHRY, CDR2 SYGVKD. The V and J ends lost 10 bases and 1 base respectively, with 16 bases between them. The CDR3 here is CATTYRVENTEAFF. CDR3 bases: TGTGCCACGACCTACAGGGTGGAGAACACTGAAGCTTTCTTT.

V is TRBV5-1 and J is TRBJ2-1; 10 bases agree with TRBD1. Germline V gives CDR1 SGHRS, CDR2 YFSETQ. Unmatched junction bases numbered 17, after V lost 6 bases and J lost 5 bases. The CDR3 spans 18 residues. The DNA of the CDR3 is TGCGCCAGCATACCAAGGACAGGGGGAGACCTTTTTAACAATGAGCAGTTCTTC. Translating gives CASIPRTGGDLFNNEQFF.

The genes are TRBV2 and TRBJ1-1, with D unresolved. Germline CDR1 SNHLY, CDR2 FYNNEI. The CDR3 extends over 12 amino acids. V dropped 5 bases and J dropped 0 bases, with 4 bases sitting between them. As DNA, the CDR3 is TGTGCCAGCAGTAACATGAACACTGAAGCTTTCTTT. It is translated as CASSNMNTEAFF.

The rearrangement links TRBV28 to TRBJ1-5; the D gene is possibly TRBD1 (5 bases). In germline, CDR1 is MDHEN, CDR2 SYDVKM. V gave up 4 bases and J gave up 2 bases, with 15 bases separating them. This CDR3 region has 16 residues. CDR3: CASSSAGQVGNQPQHF. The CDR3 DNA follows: TGTGCCAGCAGTTCGGCGGGGCAGGTAGGCAATCAGCCCCAGCATTTT. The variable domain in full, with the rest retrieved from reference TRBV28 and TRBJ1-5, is DVKVTQSSRYLVKRTGEKVFLECVQDMDHENMFWYRQDPGLGLRLIYFSYDVKMKEKGDIPEGYSVSREKKERFSLILESASTNQTSMYLCASSSAGQVGNQPQHFGDGTRLSIL.

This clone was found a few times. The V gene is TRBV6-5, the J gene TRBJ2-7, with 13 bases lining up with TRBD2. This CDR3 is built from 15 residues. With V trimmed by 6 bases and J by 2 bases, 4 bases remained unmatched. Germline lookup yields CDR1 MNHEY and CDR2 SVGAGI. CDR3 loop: CASSIGTSGTYEQYF. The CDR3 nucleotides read TGTGCCAGCAGCATCGGGACTAGCGGGACCTACGAGCAGTACTTC.

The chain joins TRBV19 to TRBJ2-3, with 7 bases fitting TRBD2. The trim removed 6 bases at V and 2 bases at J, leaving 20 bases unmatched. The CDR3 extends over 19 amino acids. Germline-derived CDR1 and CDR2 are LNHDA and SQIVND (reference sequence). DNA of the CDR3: TGTGCCAGTAGCCATCCGGGCGGGAGAGGCTTAAGAAACACAGATACGCAGTATTTT. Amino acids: CASSHPGGRGLRNTDTQYF.

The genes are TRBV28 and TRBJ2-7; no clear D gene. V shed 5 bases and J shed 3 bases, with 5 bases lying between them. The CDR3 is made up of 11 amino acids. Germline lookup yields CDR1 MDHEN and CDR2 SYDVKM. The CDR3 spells CASSSNYEQYF. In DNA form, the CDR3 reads TGTGCCAGCAGTAGCAACTACGAGCAGTACTTC.

DNA of the CDR3: TGTGCCAGCAGTCGAAATAGCGGGACCACAGATACGCAGTATTTT. Its protein is CASSRNSGTTDTQYF. The V call is TRBV2, the J call TRBJ2-3, with 8 positions matching TRBD2. Per germline, CDR1 SNHLY and CDR2 FYNNEI. The CDR3 is made up of 15 amino acids. J was trimmed by 2 bases and V by 5 bases; bases with no gene match: 6.

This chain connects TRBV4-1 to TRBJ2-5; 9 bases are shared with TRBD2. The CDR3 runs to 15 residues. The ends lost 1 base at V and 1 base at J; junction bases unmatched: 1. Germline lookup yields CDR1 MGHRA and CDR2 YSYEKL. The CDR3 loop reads CASSQASGTQETQYF. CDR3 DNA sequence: TGCGCCAGCAGCCAAGCTAGCGGGACCCAAGAGACCCAGTACTTC.

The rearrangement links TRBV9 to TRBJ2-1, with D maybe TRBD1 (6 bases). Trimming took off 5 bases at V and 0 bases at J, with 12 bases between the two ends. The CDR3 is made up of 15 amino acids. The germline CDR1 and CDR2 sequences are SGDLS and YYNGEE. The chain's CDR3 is CASRPGASSYNEQFF. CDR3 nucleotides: TGTGCCAGCAGACCAGGGGCTAGCTCCTACAATGAGCAGTTCTTC.

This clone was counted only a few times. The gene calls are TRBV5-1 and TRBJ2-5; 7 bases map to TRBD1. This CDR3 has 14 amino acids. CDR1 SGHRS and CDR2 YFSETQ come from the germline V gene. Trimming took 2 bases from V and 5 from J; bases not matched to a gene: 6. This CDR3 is CASSLSGGRETQYF. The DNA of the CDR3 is TGCGCCAGCAGCTTATCAGGGGGACGGGAGACCCAGTACTTC.

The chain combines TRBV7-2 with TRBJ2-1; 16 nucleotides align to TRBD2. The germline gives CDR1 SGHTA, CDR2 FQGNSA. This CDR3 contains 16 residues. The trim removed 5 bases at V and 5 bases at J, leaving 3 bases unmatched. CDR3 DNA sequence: TGTGCCAGCAGCCTGGGACTAGCGGGAGGGGACAATGAGCAGTTCTTC. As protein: CASSLGLAGGDNEQFF.

The CDR3 DNA sequence: TGCGCCAGCAGCCAGGGGGACAGAACTAGCACAGATACGCAGTATTTT. This gives the protein CASSQGDRTSTDTQYF. The chain joins TRBV4-1 to TRBJ2-3; 7 nucleotides agree with TRBD1. Germline V gene lookup returns CDR1 MGHRA and CDR2 YSYEKL. CDR3 length equals 16 residues. V shed 3 bases, J shed 0 bases, and the junction held 6 bases outside the gene matches.

In DNA, the CDR3 is TGTGCCACCAGCAGGGGGGGTGTCAACGAGCAGTACTTC. It encodes CATSRGGVNEQYF. The rearrangement joins TRBV15 to TRBJ2-7; D perhaps matches TRBD2 (6 bases). Germline V CDR1 and CDR2: LNHNV, YYDKDF (reference sequence). Trimming shortened V by 3 bases and J by 5 bases, and 11 bases separated the two germline ends. The CDR3 loop spans 13 amino acids.

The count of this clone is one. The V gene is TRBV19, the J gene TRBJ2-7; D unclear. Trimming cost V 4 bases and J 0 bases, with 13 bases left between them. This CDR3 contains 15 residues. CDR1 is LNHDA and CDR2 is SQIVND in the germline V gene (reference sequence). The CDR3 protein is CASSTRRENSYEQYF. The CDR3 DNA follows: TGTGCCAGTAGTACCCGAAGAGAAAACTCCTACGAGCAGTACTTC.

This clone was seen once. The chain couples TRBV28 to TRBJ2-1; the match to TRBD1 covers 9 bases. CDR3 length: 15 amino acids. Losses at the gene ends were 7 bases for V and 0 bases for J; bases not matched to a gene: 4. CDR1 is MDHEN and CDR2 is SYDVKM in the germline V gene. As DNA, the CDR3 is TGTGCCAGCATCGGGACAGGGCTCTCCTACAATGAGCAGTTCTTC. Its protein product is CASIGTGLSYNEQFF.